These 2 T cell receptor beta chains share one sample of origin, sequenced in a study of cytomegalovirus exposure and HLA in healthy donors. Researchers ran the PCR with 60 Vbeta and 13 Jbeta primers. Produced via immunoSEQ multiplex PCR; TCRdb's table is partial and in-frame only. The table includes approximately 120,000 clones, around 76% detected once. Sequencing was carried out using PBMCs. All receptors derive from a woman between 40 and 55 years old in good health and CMV-seropositive.

This chain uses TRBV10-3 with TRBJ1-1; no clear D. V lost 4 bases to trimming and J lost 1 base, with 19 bases between them. The CDR3 length is 17 residues. Germline V CDR1 and CDR2: ENHRY, SYGVKD. The CDR3 DNA follows: TGTGCCATCAGTGGCCCTCTTTTTGAGTTAAAGAACACTGAAGCTTTCTTT. This encodes CAISGPLFELKNTEAFF.

At least ten counts were recorded for this clone. The V call is TRBV7-9, the J call TRBJ2-1, with no clear D. Germline loops: CDR1 SEHNR, CDR2 FQNEAQ (reference sequence). The V gene lost 0 bases and the J gene lost 5 bases, with 8 bases spanning the gap. CDR3 length: 14 residues. The CDR3 is CASSLALHHNEQFF. Written as DNA, the CDR3 is TGTGCCAGCAGCTTAGCCTTACACCACAATGAGCAGTTCTTC.